This T cell receptor (beta chain) was profiled in a study of blood T cell repertoires in COVID-19. The overall study: Samples taken during acute and convalescent COVID-19 were collected in the United States, Italy and Spain. Nucleic acid was either cDNA or gDNA, and it came from T cells, B-cell-depleted T cells, or PBMCs.

This clone has just one count. The CDR3 is 13 residues long. V was cut by 6 bases and J by 9 bases, with 15 bases left in between. Germline-derived CDR1 and CDR2 are LNHDA and SQIVND (reference sequence). Per the original methods: Reference gene primer amplification yielded estimated nucleated cell counts. Sequenced by immunoSEQ multiplex PCR; TCRdb stores in-frame clones only, minus some. V and J calls plus clone size are reproduced from that table; the DNA served to infer D and trimming. The profile shows approximately 230,000 clones, about nine tenths of them singletons. Grouping used clinical history reported by participants in a survey and questionnaire.

The clonotype comes from a man aged 40-50 years who had recovered from COVID-19. Specimen: PBMCs or T cells enriched from blood (not recorded which). The genes are TRBV19 and TRBJ1-5; no clear D gene. The CDR3 sequence: CASSHGDPGPQHF. DNA of the CDR3: TGTGCCAGTAGCCACGGGGATCCGGGGCCCCAGCATTTT.